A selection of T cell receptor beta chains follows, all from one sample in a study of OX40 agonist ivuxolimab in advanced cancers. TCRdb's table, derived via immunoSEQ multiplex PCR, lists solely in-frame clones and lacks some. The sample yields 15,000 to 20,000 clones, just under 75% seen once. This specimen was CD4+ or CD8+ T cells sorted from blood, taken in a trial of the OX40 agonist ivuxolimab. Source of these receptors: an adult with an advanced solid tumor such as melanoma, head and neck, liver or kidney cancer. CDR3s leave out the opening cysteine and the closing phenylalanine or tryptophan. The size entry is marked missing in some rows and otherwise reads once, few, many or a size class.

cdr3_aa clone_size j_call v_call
ASSYAAHNQPQH NA TRBJ1-5 TRBV6-6
ASSSGTLQPQH few TRBJ1-5 TRBV5-6
ASSPEVGEETQY NA TRBJ2-5 TRBV7-5
ASRFHSGTLANYGYT few TRBJ1-2 TRBV12-2
ASSAEPGQGTGEQF NA TRBJ2-1 TRBV9
ASSPGPRDEQF NA TRBJ2-1 TRBV7-2
ASSLDRGRADTQY NA TRBJ2-3 TRBV5-4
ASSPTSLDYEQY few TRBJ2-7 TRBV28
ASSPLSGGDEQY medium-sized TRBJ2-7 TRBV6-5
ASSEYSYNEQF once TRBJ2-1 TRBV2
ASSLAEGAYEQY once TRBJ2-7 TRBV7-2
ASSLYQANEQF NA TRBJ2-1 TRBV5-1
AISEKETQY NA TRBJ2-5 TRBV10-3
ASSVAPGGGGDTDTQY NA TRBJ2-3 TRBV9
ASSIVSFTYGYT NA TRBJ1-2 TRBV19
ASSLVTAGPNYGYT NA TRBJ1-2 TRBV7-8
ASSQRTPSNTEAF NA TRBJ1-1 TRBV4-1
ASSFVYGETGELF NA TRBJ2-2 TRBV5-6
ASSWPKDRDKNIQY NA TRBJ2-4 TRBV28
ASSVSRQVNTGELF NA TRBJ2-2 TRBV9
ASSRSTRVETQY NA TRBJ2-5 TRBV4-1
ASSPLAGRLDQETQY NA TRBJ2-5 TRBV19
ASSPRATGVNYGYT few TRBJ1-2 TRBV7-8